This T cell receptor beta chain appears in the sequencing data of a study of cytomegalovirus exposure and HLA in healthy donors. As for the study in general: The same platform as the roughly 700 first-cohort repertoires was used for the roughly 130 validation repertoires, a later analysis reported.

A remark on this clone: As yet, its antigen is unknown.

Germline V gene lookup returns CDR1 MNHEY and CDR2 SMNVEV (reference sequence). Trimming took 2 bases from V and 2 from J, leaving 15 bases between them. The CDR3 runs 17 residues. Assay used: immunoSEQ multiplex PCR; TCRdb lists only in-frame clones, some missing. The data contain roughly 65,000 clones, over 85% of them singletons. Whole-study results and caveats: In vitro testing confirmed a few CMV-associated chains as specific for CMV antigens. A later analysis found first-cohort TCR clusters tended to co-occur in the approximately 110 validation repertoires.

Donors were drawn from the approximately 120-subject validation cohort, separate from the roughly 700-subject first cohort. The rearrangement joins TRBV27 to TRBJ2-2; TRBD2 might be the D (6 bases). The sequence derives from a man aged 18 to 30 in good health and CMV-seropositive. Material: PBMCs. For the CDR3, the DNA is TGTGCCAGCAGTTTAGTGGCGAGGGGAGGCAACACCGGGGAGCTGTTTTTT. Its protein is CASSLVARGGNTGELFF.